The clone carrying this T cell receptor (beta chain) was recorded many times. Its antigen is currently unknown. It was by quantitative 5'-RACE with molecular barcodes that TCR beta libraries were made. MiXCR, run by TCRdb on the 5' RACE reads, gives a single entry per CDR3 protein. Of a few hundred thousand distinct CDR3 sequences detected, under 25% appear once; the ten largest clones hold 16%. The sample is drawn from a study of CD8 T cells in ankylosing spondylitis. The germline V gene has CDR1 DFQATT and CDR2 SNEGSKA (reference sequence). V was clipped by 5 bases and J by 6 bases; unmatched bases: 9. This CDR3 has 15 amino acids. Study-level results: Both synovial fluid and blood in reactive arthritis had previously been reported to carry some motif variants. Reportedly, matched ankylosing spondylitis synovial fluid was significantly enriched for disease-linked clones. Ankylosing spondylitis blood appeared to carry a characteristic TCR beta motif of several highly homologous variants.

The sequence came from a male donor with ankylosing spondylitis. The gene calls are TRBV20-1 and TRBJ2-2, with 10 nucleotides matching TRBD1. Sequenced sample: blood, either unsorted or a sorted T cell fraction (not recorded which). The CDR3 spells CSAYPGTGVPGELFF. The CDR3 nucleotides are TGCAGTGCTTACCCCGGGACAGGGGTTCCCGGGGAGCTGTTTTTT.